This T cell receptor beta chain was sequenced for a study of T cell repertoires in cytomegalovirus infection. As for the study in general: CMV infection together with matching HLA type was indicated by public TCR beta signatures.

TCRdb called the reads again in MiXCR, with one record for every CDR3 protein. The data show under 850,000 distinct CDR3 sequences, roughly 36% seen once. Regarding this clonotype: The antigen is unknown. A read error may produce the germline difference seen at one junction end.

Overall study results and limits: CMV carriers with the relevant HLA were identified by cumulative public TCR beta family frequency. Ex vivo responses were dominated by HLA-C-restricted CMV-specific TCR beta clonotypes.

CDR1 is MNHEY and CDR2 is SMNVEV in the germline V gene (reference sequence). The CDR3 length is 16 residues. The clonotype was recovered from a human donor in good health (CMV status not recorded). Some clones in this sample may be carry-over from other donors' samples. The sequencing sample was made of PBMCs. The rearrangement uses TRBV27 and TRBJ2-3; D is possibly TRBD2 (6 bases). For the CDR3, the DNA is TGTGCCATCAGTTTATCGGAGGAGGGCTCTCAAGATACGCAGTATTTT. Translation: CAISLSEEGSQDTQYF.